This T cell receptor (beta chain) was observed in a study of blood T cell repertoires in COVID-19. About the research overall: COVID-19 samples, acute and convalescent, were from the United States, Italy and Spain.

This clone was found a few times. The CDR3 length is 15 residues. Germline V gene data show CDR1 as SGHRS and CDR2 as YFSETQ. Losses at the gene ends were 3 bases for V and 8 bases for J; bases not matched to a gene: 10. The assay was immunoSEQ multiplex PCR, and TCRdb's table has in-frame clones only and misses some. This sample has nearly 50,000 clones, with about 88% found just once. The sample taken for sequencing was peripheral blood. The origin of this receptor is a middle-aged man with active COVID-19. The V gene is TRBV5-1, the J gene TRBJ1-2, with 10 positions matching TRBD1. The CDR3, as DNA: TGCGCCAGCAGCTCGCCTGACAGGGGGCCCGGCGGCTACACCTTC. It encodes CASSSPDRGPGGYTF.